A single sample gave rise to the 13 T cell receptor beta chains below, sequenced in a study of human T cells and chemical hapten exposure. In TCRdb, the 5' RACE reads were re-called with MiXCR into one record per CDR3 protein. In the table there are about 140,000 distinct CDR3 sequences, roughly 4% of which are singletons. Researchers extracted total RNA from unfractionated whole blood. The source is a female donor in good health.

This clonotype appeared many times. The chain employs TRBV12-3 or TRBV12-4 and TRBJ2-1, with a possible D match to TRBD2 (7 bases). The CDR3 has 15 residues. Deletions cut 7 bases from V and 2 bases from J, with 15 bases between. The CDR3 DNA reads TGTGCCAGCAACAGAAGGGGGGGGGCCTACAATGAGCAGTTCTTC. Its protein product is CASNRRGGAYNEQFF.

At least ten counts were recorded for this clonotype. CDR3 protein: CASSQEVGTGGWMDTGELFF. CDR3 in DNA: TGTGCCAGCAGCCAAGAAGTCGGGACAGGGGGATGGATGGACACCGGGGAGCTGTTTTTT. This sequence joins TRBV3-1 and TRBJ2-2; 11 bases are shared with TRBD1. V lost 0 bases to trimming and J lost 3 bases; unmatched junction nucleotides: 12. Per the germline V gene, CDR1 is LGHDT and CDR2 is YNNKEL (reference sequence). The CDR3 totals 20 residues.

Ten or more counts support this clonotype. The chain is built from TRBV7-2 and TRBJ2-2, with unresolved D. Germline V lookup: CDR1 SGHTA, CDR2 FQGNSA. The germline V and J ends were trimmed by 7 bases and 5 bases, with 11 bases remaining between them. The CDR3 contains 13 residues. CDR3 residues: CASTSLSTGELFF. The CDR3 DNA follows: TGTGCCAGCACCAGTCTCTCGACCGGGGAGCTGTTTTTT.

This clonotype was seen ten or more times. The chain employs TRBV28 and TRBJ2-2; TRBD2 matches 10 bases. Germline V gene sequence: CDR1 MDHEN, CDR2 SYDVKM. After removal of 10 bases from V and 6 bases from J, the junction contained 11 bases not matched to a gene. This CDR3 is built from 15 residues. In DNA, the CDR3 is TGTGCCAACAAAAGCGGGAGGGTTGGATCCGGGGAGCTGTTTTTT. Protein product: CANKSGRVGSGELFF. The full variable domain, its missing parts supplied by reference TRBV28 and TRBJ2-2, is DVKVTQSSRYLVKRTGEKVFLECVQDMDHENMFWYRQDPGLGLRLIYFSYDVKMKEKGDIPEGYSVSREKKERFSLILESASTNQTSMYLCANKSGRVGSGELFFGEGSRLTVL.

Many counts were recorded for this clonotype. The rearrangement uses TRBV12-3 or TRBV12-4 and TRBJ2-7, with D possibly being TRBD1 or TRBD2 (5 bases each). CDR3 length equals 14 residues. The V gene lost 3 bases and the J gene lost 2 bases, with 11 bases spanning the gap. CDR3 protein: CASSLGTDTYEQYF. CDR3 in DNA: TGTGCCAGCAGTTTGGGGACGGATACCTACGAGCAGTACTTC.

This clonotype was detected once. Just one base apart from a much larger clone, this may be a read error. Because the CDR3's place on the DNA is in doubt, the DNA is left out and the CDR3 is given as listed by TCRdb. The chain joins TRBV21-1 to TRBJ2-1; the table names TRBD2, a call not compared with the DNA. TRBV21-1 is shown as a pseudogene. Termini included, the CDR3 measures 18 amino acids. The CDR3 region is CASSKVGGGTRSCNEQFF.

This clonotype has a count of ten or more. The genes are TRBV29-1 and TRBJ2-7, with 7 bases matching TRBD1. Germline CDR1 SQVTM, CDR2 ANQGSEA. This CDR3 comprises 11 residues. V was pared by 4 bases and J by 6 bases, with 3 bases of the junction left unmatched. Here the CDR3 reads CSVASGGEQYF. The CDR3 nucleotides read TGCAGCGTTGCCTCAGGGGGCGAGCAGTACTTC.

J is TRBJ2-1 and V is TRBV10-3; D may be TRBD1 (5 bases). The germline gives CDR1 ENHRY, CDR2 SYGVKD. V lost 0 bases, J lost 6 bases, and 12 bases lay in between. The CDR3 covers 15 residues. DNA for the CDR3: TGTGCCATCAGTGAGTCGGGGCCTACGGCCAATGAGCAGTTCTTC. This translates into CAISESGPTANEQFF.

The CDR3 DNA follows: TGTGCCAGCAGTGATTACGGGCACGTTCGCTCCTACAATGAGCAGTTCTTC. It specifies CASSDYGHVRSYNEQFF. The chain couples TRBV6-1 to TRBJ2-1; D remains unclear. The germline gives CDR1 MNHNS, CDR2 SASEGT. Trimming removed 3 bases from V and 0 bases from J, with 15 bases in between. The CDR3 has 17 residues.

This clonotype was counted many times. The chain has TRBV6-1 and TRBJ1-6; 9 bases are shared with TRBD1. The germline V gene encodes CDR1 MNHNS and CDR2 SASEGT. The CDR3 runs 17 residues. V gave up 2 bases and J gave up 6 bases; unmatched junction bases: 8. CDR3 DNA sequence: TGTGCCAGCAGTGAATTTCGGGACAGGGTTTTTAATTCACCCCTCCACTTT. Translation: CASSEFRDRVFNSPLHF.

This clonotype was counted many times. The J gene is TRBJ1-2, the V gene TRBV5-1, with TRBD1 identical over 7 bases. Germline V lookup: CDR1 SGHRS, CDR2 YFSETQ. Trimming took 3 bases from V and 5 from J; bases not matched to a gene: 7. This CDR3 is built from 14 residues. CDR3 protein: CASSYLTGTYGYTF. In DNA, the CDR3 is TGCGCCAGCAGCTACCTGACAGGGACATATGGCTACACCTTC.

This clonotype has a handful of counts. This sequence joins TRBV6-5 and TRBJ2-6; D perhaps matches TRBD2 (7 bases). V was trimmed by 0 bases and J by 0 bases, leaving 15 bases between them. Germline lookup yields CDR1 MNHEY and CDR2 SVGAGI. The CDR3 contains 19 residues. CDR3 region: CASSYSGGAFISGANVLTF. The CDR3 DNA reads TGTGCCAGCAGTTACTCGGGGGGGGCGTTCATCTCTGGGGCCAACGTCCTGACTTTC.

The table lists this clonotype with many counts. The rearrangement joins TRBV2 to TRBJ2-5; 7 bases are a match to TRBD1. Germline CDR1 reads SNHLY; CDR2 reads FYNNEI. After removal of 7 bases from V and 3 bases from J, the junction contained 5 bases not matched to a gene. The length of the CDR3 is 13 residues. The CDR3 here is CASTEQGKETQYF. The DNA for the CDR3 is TGTGCCAGCACCGAACAGGGGAAAGAGACCCAGTACTTC.